These 6 T cell receptor beta chains were sequenced from one sample in a study of response to subunit inactivated influenza vaccine. TCRdb re-called the RT-PCR reads through MiXCR, storing one row per CDR3 protein. The table lists 700,000 to 800,000 distinct CDR3 sequences, under 20% of them singletons. Sequenced here: PBMCs from blood, sampled roughly 5 days after vaccination. The receptors were gathered from a man aged 45 to 65 who received an inactivated influenza vaccine.

The CDR3 DNA follows: TGTGCCACCAGCAGGGGACAGGGGGTTAATGAGCAGTTCTTC. Translating gives CATSRGQGVNEQFF. The rearrangement joins TRBV15 to TRBJ2-1, with TRBD1 matching over 11 bases. The CDR3 contains 14 residues. Germline loops: CDR1 LNHNV, CDR2 YYDKDF (reference sequence). The V gene end was trimmed by 3 bases and the J gene end by 7 bases; junction bases not matched to a gene: 2.

This clonotype has more than one count but fewer than ten. CDR3 loop: CSASMGTGGEETQYF. The CDR3 nucleotides are TGCAGTGCTAGTATGGGAACAGGGGGTGAAGAGACCCAGTACTTC. This chain joins TRBV20-1 and TRBJ2-5; 8 nucleotides line up with TRBD1. This CDR3 has 15 amino acids. The ends lost 3 bases at V and 3 bases at J; junction bases unmatched: 9. Germline CDR1 is DFQATT and CDR2 is SNEGSKA (reference sequence).

This clonotype was seen many times. This chain connects TRBV6-2 or TRBV6-3 to TRBJ2-1; 9 bases match TRBD2. CDR1 MNHEY and CDR2 SVGEGT come from the germline V gene. V lost 6 bases to trimming and J lost 4 bases; unmatched junction nucleotides: 7. CDR3 length: 15 residues. CDR3 nucleotide sequence: TGTGCCAGCAGCCCCGGGACTAGCCGATACAATGAGCAGTTCTTC. Its translation: CASSPGTSRYNEQFF.

This clonotype was counted between two and nine times. The genes are TRBV20-1 and TRBJ2-1; TRBD1 is a possible D gene (6 bases). Trimming pared 3 bases from V and 6 bases from J, leaving 6 bases between. The CDR3 extends over 11 amino acids. The germline V gene has CDR1 DFQATT and CDR2 SNEGSKA (reference sequence). The CDR3 is CSARDSNEQFF. CDR3 coding DNA: TGCAGTGCTAGGGACAGCAATGAGCAGTTCTTC.

The table lists this clonotype with a few counts. The chain uses TRBV4-1 and TRBJ2-7; 8 bases map to TRBD2. This CDR3 is built from 15 residues. The germline gives CDR1 MGHRA, CDR2 YSYEKL. V gave up 4 bases and J gave up 1 base; unmatched junction bases: 6. CDR3 region: CASSRTGLDSYEQYF. The CDR3 DNA is TGCGCCAGCAGCCGAACGGGACTAGATTCCTACGAGCAGTACTTC.

The rearrangement links TRBV7-9 to TRBJ2-4; TRBD1 matches at 7 bases. CDR1 SEHNR and CDR2 FQNEAQ come from the germline V gene (reference sequence). J lost 2 bases, V lost 0 bases, and 7 bases had no gene match. The CDR3 runs 17 residues. The CDR3 is CASSLASEQGTKNIQYF. CDR3 in DNA: TGTGCCAGCAGCTTAGCTTCCGAACAGGGGACCAAAAACATTCAGTACTTC.